This TCR beta chain appears in the sequencing data of a study of beta chain features in type 1 diabetes. The entirety of the isolated RNA underwent reverse transcription, so expressed TCRB transcripts were sequenced. Using immunoSEQ multiplex PCR, the repertoire was profiled, and TCRdb retains in-frame clones only, with some absent. The sample includes a few hundred thousand clones, roughly 14% of them seen just once. The TCR comes from a man younger than 40 in good health. Sequencing used naive CD4+ T cells from blood.

As DNA, the CDR3 is TGTGCCAGCAGCCCTCCCGGGCTCTACAATGAGCAGTTCTTC. The encoded protein is CASSPPGLYNEQFF. The rearrangement joins TRBV5-4 to TRBJ2-1, with D unclear. CDR3 length: 14 amino acids. The V end lost 4 bases, the J end lost 3 bases, and 11 bases lay between the germline ends. Germline-derived CDR1 and CDR2 are SGHNT and YYREEE (reference sequence). The full variable domain, rest sourced from reference TRBV5-4 and TRBJ2-1, is ETGVTQSPTHLIKTRGQQVTLRCSSQSGHNTVSWYQQALGQGPQFIFQYYREEENGRGNFPPRFSGLQFPNYSSELNVNALELDDSALYLCASSPPGLYNEQFFGPGTRLTVL.